A selection of T cell receptor beta chains follows, all from one sample in a study of T cell changes during pregnancy in multiple sclerosis. Assay: immunoSEQ multiplex PCR; the TCRdb copy retains only in-frame clones and omits some. The sample holds tens of thousands of clones, about 94% seen once. Sequences were derived from CD8+ T cells from peripheral blood mononuclear cells, sampled in the first trimester of pregnancy. The receptors here all came from a female donor with multiple sclerosis, enrolled in a pregnancy study. Each CDR3 is given without its conserved first and last residue. Clone size is stated in some rows and not others, as once, few, many or a class when expanded.

J gene,V gene,clone size,CDR3 protein
TRBJ1-5,TRBV7-3,-,ASSTGTTLSNQPQH
TRBJ2-7,TRBV18,-,ASSPGTEPYEQY
TRBJ1-2,TRBV27,-,ASSLSQGLNYGYT
TRBJ2-7,TRBV27,-,ASSRPGLAYEQY
TRBJ2-7,TRBV6-6,-,ASGDRGMYEQY
TRBJ2-6,TRBV9,-,ASSAGQASSGANVLT
TRBJ2-1,TRBV4-3,-,ASSLRTVNEQF
TRBJ1-1,TRBV15,-,ATSRRETMNTEAF
TRBJ2-7,TRBV9,once,ASSVAPSYEQY
TRBJ2-1,TRBV7-3,-,ASSQGGEQF
TRBJ2-7,TRBV4-3,-,ASSLSGSSYEQY
TRBJ2-5,TRBV12-5,-,ASGPIVAGALLETQY
TRBJ1-1,TRBV7-8,once,ASSPSGGNREAF
TRBJ1-1,TRBV4-2,-,ASSQLGQGAGDTEAF
TRBJ2-7,TRBV4-1,-,ASTFSPGSYEQY
TRBJ2-3,TRBV29-1,-,SGQGGEADTQY
TRBJ1-3,TRBV28,-,ASKEGPGNTIY
TRBJ2-1,TRBV6-5,once,ASSSSGSYNEQF
TRBJ2-1,TRBV2,once,ASIGRSSSYNEQF
TRBJ1-1,TRBV11-1,-,ASSSYTEAF
TRBJ1-3,TRBV18,-,ASSRYEGQGVSGNTIY
TRBJ2-1,TRBV7-9,-,ASSPAGGVSYNEQF
TRBJ2-5,TRBV9,-,ASSVASLVQVGETQY
TRBJ2-1,TRBV27,-,ASRPFGKIYNEQF
TRBJ2-5,TRBV7-8,-,ASSLAVGGARETQY
TRBJ2-7,TRBV27,-,ASSLDRAYEQY
TRBJ2-5,TRBV5-4,once,ASSFRGKETQY
TRBJ1-4,TRBV4-3,once,ASSPQGQDRRGNEKLF
TRBJ2-7,TRBV6-1,-,ASRDSDGYEQY
TRBJ1-1,TRBV10-3,-,AISESISGQGFRTEAF
TRBJ2-7,TRBV14,-,ASSHPSGIYSYEQY
TRBJ1-1,TRBV29-1,-,STGQGTEAF
TRBJ1-1,TRBV4-2,-,ASSQGEGEGTEAF
TRBJ2-1,TRBV9,-,ASSGTSGTNEQF
TRBJ2-7,TRBV5-4,-,ASSFGTGGREQY
TRBJ2-1,TRBV29-1,-,SADRDGEQF
TRBJ2-7,TRBV27,-,ASSLTGNTYEQY
TRBJ1-2,TRBV19,-,ASSIGPVGEFYGYT
TRBJ2-7,TRBV19,-,ASSRTGAGYNYEQY
TRBJ2-3,TRBV5-1,-,ASSLWGGTDTQY
TRBJ2-7,TRBV2,-,ARGTSGGSYEQY
TRBJ1-6,TRBV9,-,ASSPPLQGPVSPLH
TRBJ1-2,TRBV5-6,-,ASSKGAGSDGYT
TRBJ2-2,TRBV13,once,ASSLGRLGSTGELF
TRBJ1-3,TRBV11-2,-,ASSLGGGNGNTIY
TRBJ1-1,TRBV19,once,ASNPGQEIRPDTEAF
TRBJ2-4,TRBV27,-,ASSSPTGQGLAKNIQY
TRBJ2-7,TRBV19,once,ASSWAGGAYEQY
TRBJ2-5,TRBV27,-,ASSPSQLAWETQY
TRBJ1-2,TRBV4-1,-,ASSHGTESGGLGYT
TRBJ1-4,TRBV19,-,ASTSPGDNEKLF
TRBJ2-1,TRBV19,-,ASSIAGRGEQF
TRBJ1-3,TRBV4-2,-,ASSQDRGGIRGNTIY
TRBJ2-7,TRBV27,-,ASSLGAGTSSSYEQY
TRBJ2-5,TRBV6-6,-,ASSYYGQETQY
TRBJ2-5,TRBV9,-,ASSVGGRGETQY
TRBJ2-3,TRBV7-9,-,ASSLGLAGADTQY
TRBJ2-7,TRBV10-2,-,ATLAGTLLD
TRBJ2-1,TRBV27,-,ASSLASYNEQF
TRBJ1-2,TRBV7-8,-,ASSLIGADGYT